This record looks at one T cell receptor (beta chain) sequence and its context. Compared with the rest of its sample, this clonotype is medium-sized (0.01 to 0.1%). This receptor's antigen is unknown. Base qualities are not provided; no much larger clone lies one nucleotide away. This sample stems from a study of type 1 regulatory T cells (dated by TCRdb to about 2021). The study in broad terms: An in vitro protocol by which a Tr1-enriched, alloantigen-specific CD4 T cell product named T-allo10 was generated was characterized in the study. T-allo10 was under clinical evaluation in patients with hematological malignancies receiving allogeneic hematopoietic stem cell transplantation.

Data came from an Illumina MiSeq. TCRdb reran the public reads through fastp at Q25 and MiXCR, keeping productive beta chains. One record per CDR3 amino acid sequence lists the most common genes and DNA. Across this sample there are approximately 3,300 distinct CDR3 sequences, with 8% to 9.5% seen only once. The ten largest clones take up 6% to 6.5% of the sample. There are 14 amino acids in the CDR3, from cysteine to phenylalanine inclusive. The kept DNA is CDR3 alone, 42 bases in frame from the first base. The germline V and J ends show losses of 4 bases and 1 base respectively, and no gene match explains 5 bases of the junction. CDR1 and CDR2 were assigned from the germline V gene (reference sequence) as DFQATT and SNEGSKA.

The sequenced sample was cultured T cells, either the whole culture or a sorted T cell fraction (not recorded which). This sequence originates from a human donor in good health. The rearrangement joined TRBV20-1 to TRBJ1-1; 8 of the junction bases match TRBD1. The DNA sequence is given as TGCAGTGCTATTACAGGGGGGCCGAACACTGAAGCTTTCTTT. This codes for CSAITGGPNTEAFF.